Only one count was recorded for the clone carrying this T cell receptor (beta chain). This sample stems from a study of blood T cell repertoires in COVID-19. For the study at large: There were acute and convalescent COVID-19 samples, and they came from the United States, Italy and Spain.

Data came from immunoSEQ multiplex PCR; TCRdb stores just in-frame clones and leaves some out. The sample holds about 400,000 clones, roughly 90% seen once. The sample consisted of PBMCs or T cells enriched from blood (not recorded which). This TCR was sampled from a woman aged 30 to 39 who had recovered from COVID-19.

CDR3 nucleotides: TGTGCCAGTAGTACAACCGGGACAGGGGATGGCTACACCTTC. Translation: CASSTTGTGDGYTF. The chain recombines TRBV19 with TRBJ1-2; the match to TRBD1 covers 10 bases. The CDR3 runs to 14 residues. V lost 4 bases, J lost 6 bases, and 5 bases stayed unmatched. The germline V gene encodes CDR1 LNHDA and CDR2 SQIVND (reference sequence).